A selection of T cell receptor beta chains follows, all from one sample in a study of blood T cells in healthy people across ages. TCRdb processed the 5' RACE reads anew with MiXCR; each CDR3 protein has one entry. Of 700,000 or so distinct CDR3 sequences in the sample, about 43% were seen once. Sequencing used blood. The origin of the receptors is a man aged 80 or over in good health. CDR3s include the opening cysteine and the closing phenylalanine or tryptophan. D genes are given only for firm matches.

cdr3_aa	d_call	v_call	j_call
CASSTSSHELEGVYEQYF	-	TRBV21-1	TRBJ2-7
CASSQGPGQMNTEAFF	-	TRBV4-1	TRBJ1-1
CASSLHGTGVGSGYTF	TRBD1	TRBV7-2	TRBJ1-2
CASSPHLGLTGPTDTQYF	TRBD2	TRBV12-3/TRBV12-4	TRBJ2-3
CASSLALGTGSEEQYF	TRBD1	TRBV5-1	TRBJ2-7
CASSNPGTGSYETQYF	TRBD1	TRBV6-6	-
CASSPSGRVQETQYF	TRBD2	TRBV6-2/TRBV6-3	TRBJ2-5
CSARRGETQYF	-	TRBV20-1	TRBJ2-5
CASSQERTAYEQYF	-	TRBV3-1	TRBJ2-7
CASSLPGRAVADTQYF	-	TRBV12-3/TRBV12-4	TRBJ2-3
CASSPTGTSDYEQYF	TRBD2	TRBV5-1	TRBJ2-7
CASSRVRANVLTF	-	TRBV7-2	TRBJ2-6
CASSFSGSFSDTQYF	TRBD2	TRBV6-6	TRBJ2-3
CASSPQGSSYNSPLHF	-	TRBV6-2/TRBV6-3	TRBJ1-6
CATSRTGVGEQYF	TRBD1	TRBV15	TRBJ2-5
CSAIDRAGNQPQHF	TRBD1	TRBV20-1	TRBJ1-5
CASSRQGQSHEQYF	TRBD1	TRBV7-2	-
CASSERGGHYEQYF	-	TRBV10-2	TRBJ2-7
CSARDSKTGFAYNEQYF	TRBD1	TRBV20-1	-
CASSRSGTGTNTGELFF	TRBD1	TRBV18	TRBJ2-2
CSARTSPEGGYTF	-	TRBV29-1	TRBJ1-2
CASSRAGLTNAYEQYF	-	TRBV6-5	TRBJ2-7
CSVRVAGAYNGQYF	TRBD2	TRBV29-1	TRBJ2-5
CSVNVPGRTRSEAFF	-	TRBV29-1	TRBJ1-1
CAISEGETTTYNEQFF	-	TRBV10-3	TRBJ2-1
CASSEPMTKEYF	-	TRBV2	TRBJ2-7
CASSTWDEQFF	-	TRBV6-2/TRBV6-3	TRBJ2-1
CASSPSGVTTREQYF	-	TRBV4-1	TRBJ2-5
CASSPGFAGGYNEQYF	TRBD2	TRBV5-6	TRBJ2-7
CASSLGGPTTYEQYF	-	TRBV7-2	TRBJ2-7